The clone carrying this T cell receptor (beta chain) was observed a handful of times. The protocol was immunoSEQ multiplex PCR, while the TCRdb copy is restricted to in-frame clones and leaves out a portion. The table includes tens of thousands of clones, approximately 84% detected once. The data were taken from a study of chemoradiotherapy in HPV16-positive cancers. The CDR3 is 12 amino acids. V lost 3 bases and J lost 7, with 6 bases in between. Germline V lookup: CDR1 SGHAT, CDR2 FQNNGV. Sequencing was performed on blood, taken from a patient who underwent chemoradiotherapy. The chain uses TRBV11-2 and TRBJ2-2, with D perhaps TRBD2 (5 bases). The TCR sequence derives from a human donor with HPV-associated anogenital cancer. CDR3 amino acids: CASSFRGGELFF. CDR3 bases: TGTGCCAGCAGCTTTCGGGGCGGGGAGCTGTTTTTT.